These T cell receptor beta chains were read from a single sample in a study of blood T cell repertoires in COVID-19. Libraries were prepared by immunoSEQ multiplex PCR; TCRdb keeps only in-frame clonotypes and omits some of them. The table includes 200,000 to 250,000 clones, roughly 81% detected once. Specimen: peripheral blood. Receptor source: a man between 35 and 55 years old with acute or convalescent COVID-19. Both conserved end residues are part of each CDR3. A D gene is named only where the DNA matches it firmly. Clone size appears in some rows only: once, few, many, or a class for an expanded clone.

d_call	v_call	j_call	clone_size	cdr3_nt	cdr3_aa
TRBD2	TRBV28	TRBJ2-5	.	TGTGCCAGCAGTCCGGGGGGTAAGCAAGAGACCCAGTACTTC	CASSPGGKQETQYF
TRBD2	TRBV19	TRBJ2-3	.	TGTGCCAGCGGGAGGCAGATCACAGATACGCAGTATTTT	CASGRQITDTQYF
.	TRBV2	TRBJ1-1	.	TGTGCCAGCAGTGGAAACAGGGAGTGGGGCACTGAAGCTTTCTTT	CASSGNREWGTEAFF
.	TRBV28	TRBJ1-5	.	TGTGCCAGCAGTTCAAACCCCCTTACTCCAGGGCCCCAGCATTTT	CASSSNPLTPGPQHF
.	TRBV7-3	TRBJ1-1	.	TGTGCCAGCAGCTTAGCCGGGAGGGAATCTGAAGCTTTCTTT	CASSLAGRESEAFF
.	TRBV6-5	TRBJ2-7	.	TGTGCCAACATCGCGGGTAACGAGCAGTACTTC	CANIAGNEQYF
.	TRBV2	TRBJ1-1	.	TGTGCCAGCAGTGAAGGCGGAACTGAAGCTTTCTTT	CASSEGGTEAFF
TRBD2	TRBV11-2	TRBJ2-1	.	TGTGCCAGCAGCTTAGGTAGCGGGGATCTCGGCCTAAATGAGCAGTTCTTC	CASSLGSGDLGLNEQFF
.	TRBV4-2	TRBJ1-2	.	TGTGCCAGCAGCCAGATGACAGATCTCTATGGCTACACCTTC	CASSQMTDLYGYTF
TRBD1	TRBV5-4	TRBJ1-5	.	TGTGCCAGCAGCCGGGGACAGGATATGCCCCAGCATTTT	CASSRGQDMPQHF
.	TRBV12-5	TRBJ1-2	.	TGTGCTAGTGGCGAGGGGGATAACTATGGCTACACCTTC	CASGEGDNYGYTF
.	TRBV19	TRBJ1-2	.	TGTGCCAGTACCCGTTCTCTTCAGGGGACCGCCCATGGCTACACCTTC	CASTRSLQGTAHGYTF
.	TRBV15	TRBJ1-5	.	TGTGCCACCAGCAACGGGGAAGAGGCCCAGCATTTT	CATSNGEEAQHF
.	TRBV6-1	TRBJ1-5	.	TGTGCCAGCAGTGAATATCCAGGGAGCAATCAGCCCCAGCATTTT	CASSEYPGSNQPQHF
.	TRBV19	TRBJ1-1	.	TGTGCCAGTACCCACACGGGGGTAAGAATGGGCACTGAAGCTTTCTTT	CASTHTGVRMGTEAFF
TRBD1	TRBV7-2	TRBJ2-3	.	TGTGCCAGCAGCACGGCTCCGGGACAGCCTTCGCATACGCAGTATTTT	CASSTAPGQPSHTQYF
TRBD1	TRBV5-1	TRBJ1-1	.	TGCGCCAGCAGCTTGGCCCCTACAGGGGACGGCACTGAAGCTTTCTTT	CASSLAPTGDGTEAFF
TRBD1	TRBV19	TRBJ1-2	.	TGTGCCAGTATGCCAGGGGGGACAGCCGTTTCCGTGCTTGGGGGCTACACCTTC	CASMPGGTAVSVLGGYTF
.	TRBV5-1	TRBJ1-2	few	TGCGCCAGCAGTCCGGCGGGGGCCTATGGCTACACCTTC	CASSPAGAYGYTF
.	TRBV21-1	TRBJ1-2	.	TGTGCCAGCAGCAAATCGAGAGAAGGGGCCTCAGGGTATGGCTACACCTTC	CASSKSREGASGYGYTF